This T cell receptor (beta chain) was recorded in a study of OX40 agonist ivuxolimab in advanced cancers. Study-wide background: In this cohort, patients received ivuxolimab, an agonistic anti-OX40 (CD134) antibody. Three partial responders included one hepatocellular carcinoma patient and two cutaneous melanoma patients. Study-wide points: Clonal expansion by week 6 occurred in CD4+ and CD8+ blood T cells (at 0.1 to 3.0 mg/kg). At 0.1-3.0 mg/kg, partial responders had clonal expansion among the lowest observed.

On this clone itself: Its antigen is unidentified.

Repertoires were generated with immunoSEQ multiplex PCR, while TCRdb's copy carries only in-frame clones and drops some. The table has under 85,000 clones, approximately 86% seen once. Germline CDR1 and CDR2: KGHSH and LQKENI. The CDR3 length is 13 residues. V was cut by 4 bases and J by 6 bases, with 11 bases left in between. This receptor was taken from an adult with an advanced solid tumor such as melanoma, head and neck, liver or kidney cancer. The specimen was CD4+ or CD8+ T cells sorted from blood, collected in a trial of the OX40 agonist ivuxolimab. V usage is TRBV18 and J usage is TRBJ2-3; D possibly corresponds to TRBD1 (6 bases). CDR3 loop: CASSLSQGDTQYF. The CDR3 DNA follows: TGTGCCAGCTCACTTTCGCAGGGGGATACGCAGTATTTT.